A selection of T cell receptor beta chains follows, all from one sample in a study of T cell changes during pregnancy in multiple sclerosis. Only in-frame clones appear in the TCRdb table, and some are missing; sequencing was by immunoSEQ multiplex PCR. The sample shows some 50,000 clones, around 92% of them seen only once. The sample here was CD4+ T cells from peripheral blood mononuclear cells, taken in the second trimester of pregnancy. The receptors originated from a female donor with multiple sclerosis, enrolled in a pregnancy study. Both conserved end residues are part of each CDR3. D genes are given only for firm matches.

v_gene: TRBV5-1
j_gene: TRBJ2-2
d_gene: TRBD2
CDR3nt: TGCGCCAGCAGCTTGGTCGGGGGGACCGGGGAGCTGTTTTTT
CDR3aa: CASSLVGGTGELFF

v_gene: TRBV15
j_gene: TRBJ2-2
d_gene: NA
CDR3nt: TGTGCCACCAGCGGGGGCGGGAGATCCACCGGGGAGCTGTTTTTT
CDR3aa: CATSGGGRSTGELFF

v_gene: TRBV7-9
j_gene: TRBJ2-3
d_gene: TRBD2
CDR3nt: TGTGCCAGCAGCTTACTAGCGGGAGGGCCGACAGATACGCAGTATTTT
CDR3aa: CASSLLAGGPTDTQYF

v_gene: TRBV5-4
j_gene: TRBJ2-5
d_gene: TRBD2
CDR3nt: TGTGCCAGCAGCTCCGGACTAGCGGGGGGCCAAGAGACCCAGTACTTC
CDR3aa: CASSSGLAGGQETQYF

v_gene: TRBV13
j_gene: TRBJ2-5
d_gene: TRBD2
CDR3nt: TGTGCCAGCAGCTTAATAGGACGGGGGGAAGAGACCCAGTACTTC
CDR3aa: CASSLIGRGEETQYF

v_gene: TRBV5-1
j_gene: TRBJ2-5
d_gene: TRBD2
CDR3nt: TGCGCCAGCAGCTTGGCCGCGGGAGGGTCCGGGGAGACCCAGTACTTC
CDR3aa: CASSLAAGGSGETQYF

v_gene: TRBV19
j_gene: TRBJ2-3
d_gene: TRBD2
CDR3nt: TGTGCCAGTAGTATAGGTAGCGGGCGGAGCACAGATACGCAGTATTTT
CDR3aa: CASSIGSGRSTDTQYF

v_gene: TRBV27
j_gene: TRBJ2-3
d_gene: NA
CDR3nt: TGTGCCAGCAGTTTATATCAGGGGCGAGATACGCAGTATTTT
CDR3aa: CASSLYQGRDTQYF

v_gene: TRBV5-6
j_gene: TRBJ2-5
d_gene: NA
CDR3nt: TGTGCCAGCAGCCCCGGACAGCAAGAGACCCAGTACTTC
CDR3aa: CASSPGQQETQYF

v_gene: TRBV7-9
j_gene: TRBJ1-2
d_gene: NA
CDR3nt: TGTGCCAGCAGCTTAGAGGGGAGGGCTAACTATGGCTACACCTTC
CDR3aa: CASSLEGRANYGYTF

v_gene: TRBV2
j_gene: TRBJ1-4
d_gene: TRBD1
CDR3nt: TGTGCCAGCAGTGAGCTCGGGACAGGAGGTGAAAAACTGTTTTTT
CDR3aa: CASSELGTGGEKLFF

v_gene: TRBV11-1
j_gene: TRBJ2-3
d_gene: TRBD1
CDR3nt: TGTGCCAGCAGCCAGGACAGGGGATCCACAGATACGCAGTATTTT
CDR3aa: CASSQDRGSTDTQYF

v_gene: TRBV19
j_gene: TRBJ2-5
d_gene: TRBD1
CDR3nt: TGTGCCACCGAGGGGACAGATCAACAGACCCAGTACTTC
CDR3aa: CATEGTDQQTQYF

v_gene: TRBV4-1
j_gene: TRBJ1-2
d_gene: NA
CDR3nt: TGCGCCAGCAGCCTTCAGACAGAAATCGTAGCTAACTATGGCTACACCTTC
CDR3aa: CASSLQTEIVANYGYTF

v_gene: TRBV5-1
j_gene: TRBJ2-1
d_gene: NA
CDR3nt: TGCGCCAGCAGCTTGGAGGCGGGCCCGTACAATGAGCAGTTCTTC
CDR3aa: CASSLEAGPYNEQFF

v_gene: TRBV5-1
j_gene: TRBJ2-5
d_gene: NA
CDR3nt: TGCGCCAGCACCCGGGACACGGGAGAGACCCAGTACTTC
CDR3aa: CASTRDTGETQYF

v_gene: TRBV2
j_gene: TRBJ1-2
d_gene: NA
CDR3nt: TGTGCCAGCAGTGAAGCGCAAGGGAGCTATGGCTACACCTTC
CDR3aa: CASSEAQGSYGYTF

v_gene: TRBV5-6
j_gene: TRBJ1-4
d_gene: NA
CDR3nt: TGTGCCAGCAGCTTGGGCTCGACAGGAGATGAAAAACTGTTTTTT
CDR3aa: CASSLGSTGDEKLFF

v_gene: TRBV5-1
j_gene: TRBJ2-5
d_gene: TRBD1
CDR3nt: TGCGCCAGCAGCTTGTTCCCCCCGGGACAGGGAGCAGGAGAGACCCAGTACTTC
CDR3aa: CASSLFPPGQGAGETQYF

v_gene: TRBV5-1
j_gene: TRBJ2-5
d_gene: NA
CDR3nt: TGCGCCAGCAGCCGACAAGTCCAAGAGACCCAGTACTTC
CDR3aa: CASSRQVQETQYF

v_gene: TRBV19
j_gene: TRBJ1-4
d_gene: TRBD1
CDR3nt: TGTGCCAGTAGTACCCGGGACAGGGATGAAAAACTGTTTTTT
CDR3aa: CASSTRDRDEKLFF

v_gene: TRBV5-6
j_gene: TRBJ2-3
d_gene: TRBD2
CDR3nt: TGTGCCAGCAGCTTGGTGCTAGCGGGGGCGGATACGCAGTATTTT
CDR3aa: CASSLVLAGADTQYF